A selection of T cell receptor beta chains follows, all from one sample in a study. TCRdb independently ran MiXCR on the 5' RACE reads; one entry per CDR3 protein. The data hold about 59,000 distinct CDR3 sequences, with less than 25% observed a single time. Sequenced material: tumor-infiltrating Tregs sorted from the breast tumor. The receptors originated from a female donor with breast cancer. The CDR3 runs from the conserved cysteine through the conserved F or W. D genes are given only for firm matches. Only part of the rows carry a size: once, few, many, or a class if the clone is expanded.

v_gene: TRBV6-5
abundance: few
j_gene: TRBJ1-2
d_gene: .
CDR3nt: TGTGCCAGCAGTGACGAATATGGCTACACCTTC
CDR3aa: CASSDEYGYTF

v_gene: TRBV7-2
abundance: many
j_gene: TRBJ2-1
d_gene: TRBD2
CDR3nt: TGTGCCAGCAGCTCACCGGGACTAGCGGCCGGTTCCTACAATGAGCAGTTCTTC
CDR3aa: CASSSPGLAAGSYNEQFF

v_gene: TRBV5-1
abundance: .
j_gene: TRBJ2-2
d_gene: .
CDR3nt: TGCGCCAGCAGCTTGGTCGGGTACACCGGGGAGCTGTTTTTT
CDR3aa: CASSLVGYTGELFF

v_gene: TRBV6-6
abundance: many
j_gene: TRBJ2-7
d_gene: .
CDR3nt: TGTGCCAGCAGTTACTCGCCACGGGACTCCCCTGACGAGCAGTACTTC
CDR3aa: CASSYSPRDSPDEQYF

v_gene: TRBV6-5
abundance: .
j_gene: TRBJ1-5
d_gene: TRBD1
CDR3nt: TGTGCCAGCAGTCGGGACAGTAGCAATCAGCCCCAGCATTTT
CDR3aa: CASSRDSSNQPQHF

v_gene: TRBV20-1
abundance: .
j_gene: TRBJ1-2
d_gene: .
CDR3nt: TGCAGTGCTAGGGACCTGAGGGGGAACTATGGCTACACCTTC
CDR3aa: CSARDLRGNYGYTF

v_gene: TRBV20-1
abundance: few
j_gene: TRBJ1-5
d_gene: TRBD1
CDR3nt: TGCAGTGCTAGAGATCCGGGACAGGGAACTTTAAGGCCCCAGCATTTT
CDR3aa: CSARDPGQGTLRPQHF

v_gene: TRBV7-8
abundance: .
j_gene: TRBJ1-2
d_gene: .
CDR3nt: TGTGCCAGCGGCCAGCAGGGATTCAACTATGGCTACACCTTC
CDR3aa: CASGQQGFNYGYTF

v_gene: TRBV24-1
abundance: few
j_gene: TRBJ2-1
d_gene: TRBD1
CDR3nt: TGTGCCACCAGTGGATCGACGGGACAGGGGTGGAATGAGCAGTTCTTC
CDR3aa: CATSGSTGQGWNEQFF

v_gene: TRBV20-1
abundance: few
j_gene: TRBJ1-3
d_gene: TRBD1
CDR3nt: TGCAGTGCTAGAGCCCGACAGGGGGCGATCCTCTCTGGAAACACCATATATTTT
CDR3aa: CSARARQGAILSGNTIYF

v_gene: TRBV20-1
abundance: .
j_gene: TRBJ2-5
d_gene: TRBD2
CDR3nt: TGCAGTGCTAGGACTAGCGGGAGGGCCCGGGAGACCCAGTACTTC
CDR3aa: CSARTSGRARETQYF

v_gene: TRBV5-8
abundance: .
j_gene: TRBJ1-1
d_gene: .
CDR3nt: TGTGCCAGCAGCGTTTTACGCGGCGGGAACACTGAAGCTTTCTTT
CDR3aa: CASSVLRGGNTEAFF

v_gene: TRBV4-3
abundance: few
j_gene: TRBJ2-3
d_gene: TRBD2
CDR3nt: TGCGCCAGCAGCCAAGATGGACTAGGAGGTAGCACAGATACGCAGTATTTT
CDR3aa: CASSQDGLGGSTDTQYF

v_gene: TRBV20-1
abundance: few
j_gene: TRBJ2-1
d_gene: TRBD2
CDR3nt: TGCAGTGCTACAGGGACTAGCGGGAGGGCCTACAATGAGCAGTTCTTC
CDR3aa: CSATGTSGRAYNEQFF

v_gene: TRBV28
abundance: .
j_gene: TRBJ2-4
d_gene: .
CDR3nt: TGTGCCAGCAGTACCCAGGGCTCCAAAAACATTCAGTACTTC
CDR3aa: CASSTQGSKNIQYF

v_gene: TRBV9
abundance: many
j_gene: TRBJ2-5
d_gene: TRBD2
CDR3nt: TGTGCCAGCAGCGGAGGACTAGCTACAGAAGAGACCCAGTACTTC
CDR3aa: CASSGGLATEETQYF

v_gene: TRBV2
abundance: few
j_gene: TRBJ2-5
d_gene: TRBD2
CDR3nt: TGTGCCAGCAGTGTCCCGGGGGGGCCGGAGACCCAGTACTTC
CDR3aa: CASSVPGGPETQYF

v_gene: TRBV6-2/TRBV6-3
abundance: few
j_gene: TRBJ1-2
d_gene: .
CDR3nt: TGTGCCAGCAGTTCCACACCGAACTATGGCTACACCTTC
CDR3aa: CASSSTPNYGYTF

v_gene: TRBV12-3/TRBV12-4
abundance: few
j_gene: TRBJ1-3
d_gene: .
CDR3nt: TGTGCCAGCAGTTTTCAGGCAGGGGCTGGAAACACCATATATTTT
CDR3aa: CASSFQAGAGNTIYF

v_gene: TRBV4-2
abundance: many
j_gene: TRBJ2-7
d_gene: .
CDR3nt: TGTGCCAGCAGCCAAGGGGCGGAGAGCTCCTACGAGCAGTACTTC
CDR3aa: CASSQGAESSYEQYF

v_gene: TRBV5-4
abundance: .
j_gene: TRBJ2-1
d_gene: TRBD2
CDR3nt: TGTGCCAGCAGCTTGTCCAGCGGGAGGAGTGAGCAGTTCTTC
CDR3aa: CASSLSSGRSEQFF

v_gene: TRBV28
abundance: few
j_gene: TRBJ1-5
d_gene: TRBD1
CDR3nt: TGTGCCAGCAGTACCGGGACAGGGAGCAATCAGCCCCAGCATTTT
CDR3aa: CASSTGTGSNQPQHF

v_gene: TRBV18
abundance: .
j_gene: TRBJ1-4
d_gene: .
CDR3nt: TGTGCCAGCTCACCACCGGGAACAGGAGGGGGTGAAAAACTGTTTTTT
CDR3aa: CASSPPGTGGGEKLFF

v_gene: TRBV5-1
abundance: many
j_gene: TRBJ2-7
d_gene: .
CDR3nt: TGCGCCAGCAGCTCCCGGGACGGGCGAGGCAACGAGCAGTACTTC
CDR3aa: CASSSRDGRGNEQYF

v_gene: TRBV5-1
abundance: few
j_gene: TRBJ1-2
d_gene: .
CDR3nt: TGCGCCAGCAGCTTGACAGGACCCAATGGCTACACCTTC
CDR3aa: CASSLTGPNGYTF

v_gene: TRBV2
abundance: few
j_gene: TRBJ2-1
d_gene: TRBD2
CDR3nt: TGTGCCAGCACGAGGATGGCTAGCGGGACCTACAATGAGCAGTTCTTC
CDR3aa: CASTRMASGTYNEQFF

v_gene: TRBV6-6
abundance: .
j_gene: TRBJ1-6
d_gene: TRBD1
CDR3nt: TGTGCCAGCAGTGACGTGGGACAGAATAATTCACCCCTCCACTTT
CDR3aa: CASSDVGQNNSPLHF

v_gene: TRBV7-2
abundance: .
j_gene: TRBJ1-1
d_gene: .
CDR3nt: TGTGCCAGCAGTTACAGGATGCTTTACACTGAAGCTTTCTTT
CDR3aa: CASSYRMLYTEAFF

v_gene: TRBV7-2
abundance: .
j_gene: TRBJ2-2
d_gene: TRBD1
CDR3nt: TGTGCCAGCTCCCAGGGACAGGGGAGCACCGGGGAGCTGTTTTTT
CDR3aa: CASSQGQGSTGELFF

v_gene: TRBV28
abundance: .
j_gene: TRBJ2-3
d_gene: TRBD2
CDR3nt: TGTACCAGCAGTTTATCAGGAGCGGGGCACACAGATACGCAGTATTTT
CDR3aa: CTSSLSGAGHTDTQYF

v_gene: TRBV12-3/TRBV12-4
abundance: many
j_gene: TRBJ1-4
d_gene: .
CDR3nt: TGTGCCAGCAGTTTAGCCGAAAAACTGTTTTTT
CDR3aa: CASSLAEKLFF

v_gene: TRBV2
abundance: few
j_gene: TRBJ2-3
d_gene: TRBD2
CDR3nt: TGTGCCAGCAGTGGGACTAGCCCAGATACGCAGTATTTT
CDR3aa: CASSGTSPDTQYF